This T cell receptor (beta chain) was documented in a study of T cell repertoires in cytomegalovirus infection (dated by TCRdb to the late 2010s). Background for the entire study: Because public TCR beta signatures pointed to carriage of CMV infection together with the matching HLA type, the HLA type of each donor mattered for the analysis.

The paper's findings and limits, for the study overall: In both this cohort and an independent roughly 330-donor cohort, the cumulative frequency of public TCR beta family members distinguished carriers of CMV infection plus the relevant HLA type. The ex vivo response was dominated by HLA-C-restricted CMV-specific TCR beta clonotypes, which also provided the single most frequent clonotype in two of eight donors.

The sequencer was an Illumina HiSeq 1500. TCRdb took the public reads, trimmed them with fastp at Q25, ran MiXCR for clone calling and kept in-frame beta chains. Merged by CDR3 protein, the rows form single entries marked with the most common genes and DNA. The sample yields 250,000 to 300,000 distinct CDR3 sequences; around 15% were counted once. 8.5% to 10% of the sample is taken by the ten largest. This clonotype was seen ten or more times. No cognate antigen has been identified for it. One base away there is no much larger clone; base qualities are not given. From cysteine to phenylalanine, the CDR3 is 13 amino acids long. Kept here is only the CDR3 DNA, which spans 39 bases and is read in frame from base 1. Deletion took 5 bases off V and 4 bases off J, with a span of 9 bases between the germline ends. In the germline V gene, CDR1 corresponds to SGHTA and CDR2 to FQGNSA.

The sample comprised PBMCs. The receptor comes from a human donor in good health (CMV status not recorded). Some clones in this sample may be carry-over from other donors' samples. The chain couples TRBV7-2 to TRBJ2-4, with the D gene uncertain. Here the CDR3 is given as CASSVDRKNIQYF. DNA sequence: TGTGCCAGCAGCGTGGATCGTAAAAACATTCAGTACTTC.